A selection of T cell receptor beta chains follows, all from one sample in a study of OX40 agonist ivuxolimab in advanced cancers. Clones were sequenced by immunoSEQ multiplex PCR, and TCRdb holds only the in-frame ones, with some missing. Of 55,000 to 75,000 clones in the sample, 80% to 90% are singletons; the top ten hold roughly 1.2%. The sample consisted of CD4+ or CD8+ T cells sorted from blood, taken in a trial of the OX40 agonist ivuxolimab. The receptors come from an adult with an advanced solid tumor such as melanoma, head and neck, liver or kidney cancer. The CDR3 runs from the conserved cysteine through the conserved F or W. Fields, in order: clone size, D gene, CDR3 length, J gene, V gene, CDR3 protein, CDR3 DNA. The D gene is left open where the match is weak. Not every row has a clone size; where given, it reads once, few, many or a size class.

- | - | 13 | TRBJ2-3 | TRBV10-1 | CASSGRVADTQYF | TGCGCCAGCAGTGGCAGGGTGGCAGATACGCAGTATTTT
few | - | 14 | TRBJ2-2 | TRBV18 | CASSQGPNTGELFF | TGTGCCAGCTCCCAGGGGCCGAACACCGGGGAGCTGTTTTTT
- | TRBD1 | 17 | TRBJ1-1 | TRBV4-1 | CASSQDHNRGANTEAFF | TGCGCCAGCAGCCAAGATCATAACAGGGGGGCGAACACTGAAGCTTTCTTT
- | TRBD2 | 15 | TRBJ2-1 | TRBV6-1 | CASSVPSGVYNEQFF | TGTGCCAGCAGTGTTCCTAGCGGGGTCTACAATGAGCAGTTCTTC
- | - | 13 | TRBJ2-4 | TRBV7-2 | CASSLGLENIQYF | TGTGCCAGCAGCTTAGGCTTAGAAAACATTCAGTACTTC
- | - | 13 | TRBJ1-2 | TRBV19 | CASSKQGNYGYTF | TGTGCCAGTAGTAAACAGGGAAACTATGGCTACACCTTC
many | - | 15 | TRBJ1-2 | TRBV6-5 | CASSYGGGRNYGYTF | TGTGCCAGCAGTTACGGCGGGGGACGGAACTATGGCTACACCTTC
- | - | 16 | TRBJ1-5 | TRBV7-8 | CASSSSVELSNQPQHF | TGTGCCAGCAGCTCTTCTGTCGAGCTTAGCAATCAGCCCCAGCATTTT
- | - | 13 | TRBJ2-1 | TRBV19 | CASVAGRYNEQFF | TGTGCCAGTGTGGCAGGCAGGTACAATGAGCAGTTCTTC
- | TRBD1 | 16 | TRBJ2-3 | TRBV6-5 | CASSYRGRSDTDTQYF | TGTGCCAGCAGTTACAGGGGGCGCAGCGACACAGATACGCAGTATTTT
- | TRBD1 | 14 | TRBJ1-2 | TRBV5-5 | CASSLGQGTYGYTF | TGTGCCAGCAGCTTGGGACAGGGGACCTATGGCTACACCTTC
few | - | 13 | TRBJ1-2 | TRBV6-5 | CASTHREVRGYTF | TGTGCCAGCACCCACAGGGAAGTGAGGGGCTACACCTTC
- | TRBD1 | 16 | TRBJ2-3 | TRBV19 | CASKSLQGALTDTQYF | TGTGCCAGTAAGTCACTACAGGGGGCTCTGACAGATACGCAGTATTTT
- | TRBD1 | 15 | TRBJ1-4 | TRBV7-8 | CASSLRPGQYEKLFF | TGTGCCAGCAGCTTGAGGCCGGGACAGTATGAAAAACTGTTTTTT
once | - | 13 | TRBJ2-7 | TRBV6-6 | CASSPTANYEQYF | TGTGCCAGCAGCCCCACGGCAAACTACGAGCAGTACTTC
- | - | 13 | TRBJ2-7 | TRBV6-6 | CATVRDTTYEQYF | TGTGCCACTGTCCGGGACACCACCTACGAGCAGTACTTC
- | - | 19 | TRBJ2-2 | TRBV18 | CASSPFGSPPYGNTGELFF | TGTGCCAGCTCACCCTTTGGCTCACCCCCTTATGGGAACACCGGGGAGCTGTTTTTT
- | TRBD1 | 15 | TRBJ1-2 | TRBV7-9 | CASSLGGTGNYGYTF | TGTGCCAGCAGCCTGGGCGGGACAGGGAACTATGGCTACACCTTC
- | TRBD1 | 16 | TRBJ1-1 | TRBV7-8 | CASSSHSGTGNTEAFF | TGTGCCAGCAGCTCCCATTCCGGGACAGGGAACACTGAAGCTTTCTTT
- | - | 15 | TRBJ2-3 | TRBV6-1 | CASNWDWVGTDTQYF | TGTGCCAGCAACTGGGACTGGGTAGGCACAGATACGCAGTATTTT
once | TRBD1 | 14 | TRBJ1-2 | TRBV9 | CASTGTGVLGGYTF | TGTGCCAGCACCGGGACAGGGGTTTTAGGAGGCTACACCTTC
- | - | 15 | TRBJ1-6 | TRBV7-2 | CASSYLGAQNSPLHF | TGTGCCAGCAGCTACCTAGGAGCCCAAAATTCACCCCTCCACTTT
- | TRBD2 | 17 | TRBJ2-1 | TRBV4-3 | CASSQDGSSGGRGEQFF | TGCGCCAGCAGCCAAGATGGTTCGAGCGGGGGCCGGGGTGAGCAGTTCTTC
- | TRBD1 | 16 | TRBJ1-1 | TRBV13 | CASSRWTGGRNTEAFF | TGTGCCAGCAGCCGTTGGACAGGGGGCAGGAACACTGAAGCTTTCTTT
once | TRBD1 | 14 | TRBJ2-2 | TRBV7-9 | CASRRQGNTGELFF | TGTGCCAGCAGGAGACAGGGGAACACCGGGGAGCTGTTTTTT
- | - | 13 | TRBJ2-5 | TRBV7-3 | CASSRANRETQYF | TGTGCCAGCAGCCGAGCTAATCGGGAGACCCAGTACTTC
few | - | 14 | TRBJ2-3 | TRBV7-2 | CASTPGPNTDTQYF | TGTGCCAGCACCCCAGGGCCTAACACAGATACGCAGTATTTT